The rows below give T cell receptor beta chains drawn from one sample of a study of PD-L1 blockade in urothelial cancer. Generated by immunoSEQ multiplex PCR, the TCRdb table keeps only in-frame clones and is missing some. The profile shows 50,000 to 55,000 clones, 75% of them singletons. Sequencing was performed on PBMCs, taken around atezolizumab (anti-PD-L1) treatment. The source of these receptors is a man in his 70s with urothelial cancer. CDR3s include the opening cysteine and the closing phenylalanine or tryptophan. A D gene is named only where the DNA matches it firmly.

V gene | D gene | CDR3 protein
TRBV19 | TRBD1 | CASSTRRQGWNEQFF
TRBV27 | TRBD1 | CASGYRGGNSPLHF
TRBV5-4 | TRBD1 | CASSRDRANTGELFF
TRBV5-1 | NA | CASSLSEAGNTIYF
TRBV7-9 | NA | CASSGEGTISYEQYF
TRBV19 | TRBD2 | CASSGGLASDTQYF
TRBV19 | TRBD2 | CASSYGGDPQETQYF
TRBV6-5 | NA | CASRPSGHQNTEAFF
TRBV29-1 | TRBD1 | CSVVRQGQPYNEQFF
TRBV5-4 | TRBD2 | CASSSGLAGTGELFF
TRBV6-5 | TRBD1 | CASSFATGAETQYF
TRBV15 | NA | CATSRGLGPNQPQHF
TRBV12-5 | NA | CASGLISGRGRNEQFF
TRBV7-2 | NA | CASTLPGASGNTEAFF
TRBV7-2 | TRBD2 | CASSSRTSGGPTNTGELFF
TRBV7-8 | TRBD2 | CASSAAGGKNIQYF
TRBV5-3 | NA | CARSLRILLHEGEAFF
TRBV6-1 | NA | CASSERLFTYEQYF
TRBV11-3 | NA | CASSLMRGNEKLFF